This T cell receptor (beta chain) was captured in a study of response to subunit inactivated influenza vaccine (dated by TCRdb to the late 2010s). At the level of the whole study: The study used deep quantitative T cell receptor repertoire profiling to track responses to a trivalent subunit inactivated influenza vaccine. The full study reports these points: The authors suggested that each seasonal influenza vaccination may recruit only a limited number of new T cells.

This clonotype showed up many times. The target of this receptor is not known. Base qualities are not provided; no much larger clone lies one nucleotide away. V lost 0 bases and J lost 2 bases; the stretch between them is 4 bases long. Including the terminal cysteine and phenylalanine, the CDR3 comprises 13 residues. Only the CDR3 region is kept as DNA, spanning 39 bases read in frame from base 1. Based on the germline V gene, the CDR1 and CDR2 sequences are MNHNS and SASEGT. Receptor libraries were prepared by RT-PCR. The instrument was an Illumina HiSeq 2500. TCRdb reprocessed the public reads (quality trimming at Q25 with fastp, clone calling with MiXCR) and kept in-frame beta chains. Each CDR3 protein appears once, grouped with its most common genes and DNA. The sample contains roughly 670,000 distinct CDR3 sequences, approximately 15% of them found a single time. Less than 9% of the sample is taken by the ten largest.

The rearranged segments are TRBV6-1 and TRBJ1-2; no D gene is confidently identified. This clonotype originated in a man aged 50 or older who received an inactivated influenza vaccine. Donor details come from another sample of the same person, matched by shared clones. Sequenced material: PBMCs from blood, taken roughly 15 days before vaccination. The nucleotide sequence is TGTGCCAGCAGTGAAGCGGGGAACTATGGCTACACCTTC. This gives the protein CASSEAGNYGYTF.